The source of this TCR beta chain is a study of identical twins. The table lists this clonotype with a few counts. TCRdb re-called the 5' RACE reads with MiXCR, one entry per CDR3 protein. The table shows roughly 750,000 distinct CDR3 sequences, with roughly 20% occurring only once. The same sample was also studied in work on T cells expressing NK-cell markers. Turning to that study: Each TCR beta repertoire originated in sorted T cells that were CD3+CD56+NKG2C+, CD3+CD56+NKG2C- or CD3+CD56-NKG2C+.

This receptor was identified in a woman under 30 in good health. Sequences were obtained from PBMCs.

CDR3: CASTMYLNTGELFF. CDR3 coding DNA: TGTGCCAGCACAATGTATCTGAACACCGGGGAGCTGTTTTTT. The genes are TRBV7-8 and TRBJ2-2; no reliable D call. With 7 bases removed from V and 1 base from J, the gap between germline ends came to 10 bases. The CDR3 has 14 residues. From germline, CDR1 is SGHVS and CDR2 FQNEAQ. The full variable domain, in which reference TRBV7-8 and TRBJ2-2 provide the parts outside the CDR3, is GAGVSQSPRYKVAKRGQDVALRCDPISGHVSLFWYQQALGQGPEFLTYFQNEAQLDKSGLPSDRFFAERPEGSVSTLKIQRTQQEDSAVYLCASTMYLNTGELFFGEGSRLTVL.